The 27 T cell receptor beta chains reported below all come from one sample, sequenced in a study of blood T cells in healthy people across ages. A J-beta primer mix and a sample-barcoded 5' primer were used in a second PCR of about 7 to 12 cycles. One entry per CDR3 protein, called by TCRdb with MiXCR from the 5' RACE reads. Among some 790,000 distinct CDR3 sequences listed, 29% were seen once. Sequenced input: blood. The receptor source for this set is a woman of 80 years or more in good health.

A remark on this clonotype: An end of the junction does not agree with germline; a read error may underlie this. The rearrangement links TRBV2 to TRBJ2-3, with D uncertain. The CDR3 consists of 12 residues. CDR1 and CDR2 from the germline V gene are SNHLY and FYNNEI. The CDR3 region is CTSSEDWGTQYF. The DNA for the CDR3 is TGTACCAGCAGTGAAGATTGGGGTACGCAGTATTTT. Supplemented by reference TRBV2 and TRBJ2-3, the full variable domain reads EPEVTQTPSHQVTQMGQEVILRCVPISNHLYFYWYRQILGQKVEFLVSFYNNEISEKSEIFDDQFSVERPDGSNFTLKIRSTKLEDSAMYFCTSSEDWGTQYFGPGTRLTVL.

There are a few counts of this clonotype. The J gene is TRBJ1-6, the V gene TRBV2, with a weak D call TRBD1 (5 bases). Germline loops: CDR1 SNHLY, CDR2 FYNNEI. The CDR3 is 15 amino acids. The V end was cut by 6 bases, the J end by 7 bases, with 16 bases between. The CDR3 loop is CASRPRDGGNSPLHF. In DNA, the CDR3 is TGTGCCAGCAGACCACGGGACGGGGGGAATTCACCCCTCCACTTT.

This clonotype was observed at least ten times. The chain recombines TRBV7-9 with TRBJ1-5; a possible D gene is TRBD1 (5 bases). V shed 5 bases and J shed 3 bases, with 8 bases lying between them. CDR1 and CDR2 from the germline V gene are SEHNR and FQNEAQ (reference sequence). CDR3 length equals 13 residues. This chain's CDR3 is CASSPDTNQPQHF. CDR3 bases: TGTGCCAGCAGCCCGGACACCAATCAGCCCCAGCATTTT.

A remark on this clonotype: A much larger clone differs by one base, so this may be a read error. The CDR3 sequence is CASSPGLSGGLRADTQYF. Written as DNA, the CDR3 is TGTGCCAGCAGTCCGGGTTTGAGCGGGGGGTTGAGGGCAGATACGCAGTATTTT. This chain connects TRBV12-3 or TRBV12-4 to TRBJ2-3; 9 nucleotides line up with TRBD2. Trimming removed 5 bases from V and 4 bases from J; junction bases left unmatched: 16. The CDR3 loop spans 18 amino acids.

This clonotype has just one count. This sequence joins TRBV20-1 and TRBJ2-5, with 11 bases matching TRBD2. Unmatched junction bases numbered 11, after V lost 6 bases and J lost 5 bases. The CDR3 totals 15 residues. The germline V gene encodes CDR1 DFQATT and CDR2 SNEGSKA (reference sequence). The CDR3 bases are TGCAGTGCGCCGCCGACTAGCGGGACCCTGGAGACCCAGTACTTC. It translates to CSAPPTSGTLETQYF.

This clonotype occurred a few times. The chain uses TRBV5-5 and TRBJ1-3; TRBD1 matches 8 bases. The CDR3 runs 17 residues. Germline-derived CDR1 and CDR2 are SGHKS and YYEKEE (reference sequence). J was trimmed by 1 base and V by 0 bases; bases with no gene match: 6. The CDR3 reads CASSLAGQAESGNTIYF. The CDR3 DNA reads as TGTGCCAGCAGCTTGGCGGGACAGGCCGAATCTGGAAACACCATATATTTT.

This clonotype was picked up many times. The chain couples TRBV20-1 to TRBJ2-3, with 8 bases lining up with TRBD2. The germline CDR1 and CDR2 sequences are DFQATT and SNEGSKA (reference sequence). The CDR3 runs to 15 residues. V dropped 3 bases and J dropped 3; count of bases not matched to a gene: 8. This CDR3 reads CSARPPRGATDTQYF. The CDR3 DNA reads TGCAGTGCTAGGCCGCCGCGGGGGGCGACAGATACGCAGTATTTT.

Of note for this clonotype: A much larger clone lies a single base off, so this may be a read error. The chain couples TRBV7-2 to TRBJ2-4; 12 nucleotides match TRBD2. Trimming cost V 5 bases and J 7 bases; bases outside gene matches: 6. Germline CDR1 reads SGHTA; CDR2 reads FQGNSA. The CDR3 is 15 residues long. Here the CDR3 DNA reads TGTGCCAGCAGCCAGACTAGCGGGGGATTGAACATTCAGTACTTC. This sequence encodes CASSQTSGGLNIQYF.

This clonotype was seen repeatedly, ten times or more. The chain combines TRBV7-2 with TRBJ1-2; the D is unclear. This CDR3 has 13 residues. Deletions cut 5 bases from V and 2 bases from J, with 9 bases between. In germline, CDR1 is SGHTA, CDR2 FQGNSA. As DNA, the CDR3 is TGTGCCAGCAGCATTAGTAGGAACTATGGCTACACCTTC. Translation: CASSISRNYGYTF.

The J gene is TRBJ2-1, the V gene TRBV12-3 or TRBV12-4, with TRBD2 identical over 10 bases. The junction had 13 bases not matched to a gene; V was cut back by 9 bases and J by 8 bases. The CDR3 consists of 15 residues. CDR3 residues: CASHEGPSGSDEQFF. CDR3 DNA: TGTGCCAGTCATGAGGGGCCTAGCGGGAGTGATGAGCAGTTCTTC.

The chain links TRBV7-2 to TRBJ2-2, with D perhaps TRBD1 (6 bases). Trimming took off 5 bases at V and 4 bases at J, with 14 bases between the two ends. Per germline, CDR1 SGHTA and CDR2 FQGNSA. This CDR3 comprises 15 residues. The CDR3 loop reads CASSEQGFSTGELFF. Written as DNA, the CDR3 is TGTGCCAGCAGCGAACAGGGCTTTTCCACCGGGGAGCTGTTTTTT.

As for this clonotype: This may be a read error, as it is one base from a much larger clone. The V and J genes are TRBV7-4 and TRBJ1-4, with no clear D. Germline V CDR1 and CDR2: SGHVT, SQSDAQ. Trimming removed 5 bases from V and 0 bases from J, with 13 bases in between. This CDR3 contains 16 residues. The CDR3 loop reads CASSRGGPATNEKLFF. DNA for the CDR3: TGTGCCAGCAGCCGTGGAGGCCCGGCAACTAATGAAAAACTGTTTTTT. The full variable domain, its missing parts supplied by reference TRBV7-4 and TRBJ1-4, is GAGVSQSPRYKVAKRGRDVALRCDSISGHVTLYWYRQTLGQGSEVLTYSQSDAQRDKSGRPSGRFSAERPERSVSTLKIQRTEQGDSAVYLCASSRGGPATNEKLFFGSGTQLSVL.

With respect to this clonotype: Possible read error: a much larger clone is one base away. This CDR3 is missing its conserved last phenylalanine or tryptophan, likely due to a read error. The chain has TRBV29-1 and TRBJ1-6, with D possibly matching TRBD1 (6 bases). The CDR3 is made up of 13 amino acids. The V end lost 6 bases, the J end lost 8 bases, and 14 bases lay between the germline ends. Germline CDR1 SQVTM, CDR2 ANQGSEA. The CDR3 nucleotides are TGCAGCGTGCAACGGGGGGCGGATTCACCCCTCCACTTG. Its protein product is CSVQRGADSPLHL.

This chain connects TRBV2 to TRBJ2-5; D is tentatively TRBD1 or TRBD2 (5 bases each). V was clipped by 11 bases and J by 11 bases, with 27 bases between them. The CDR3 has 14 residues. Germline V CDR1 and CDR2: SNHLY, FYNNEI. The CDR3 DNA follows: TGTGCCTCAAATGGGGGAAGAGGGGAGTATGAGCAGTACTTC. Translation gives CASNGGRGEYEQYF.

Concerning this clonotype: A much larger clone is a single base away; this may be a read error. The genes are TRBV20-1 and TRBJ2-1; D is uncertain. This CDR3 has 14 residues. Per the germline V gene, CDR1 is DFQATT and CDR2 is SNEGSKA (reference sequence). V lost 0 bases, J lost 5 bases, and 11 bases lay in between. The DNA for the CDR3 is TGCAGTGCTAGAGACTCACAGACCCACAATGAGCAGTTCTTC. As protein: CSARDSQTHNEQFF.

This clonotype was recorded a few times. A much larger clone differs by one base, so this may be a read error. The rearrangement links TRBV6-6 to TRBJ2-1; D is unresolved. The CDR3 covers 13 residues. CDR1 and CDR2 (germline): MNHNY, SVGAGI (reference sequence). This CDR3 reads CASRYSTASVKFF. As DNA, the CDR3 is TGTGCCAGCAGGTACTCGACGGCATCCGTCAAGTTCTTC.

This clonotype was observed a handful of times. J is TRBJ2-1 and V is TRBV30; possible D gene TRBD2, 6 bases. Germline CDR1 GTSNPN, CDR2 SVGIG (reference sequence). CDR3 length: 13 residues. Trimming removed 4 bases at V and 7 bases at J, with 14 bases between. The CDR3 spells CAWNPGLPNEQFF. Here the CDR3 DNA reads TGTGCCTGGAACCCAGGACTACCGAATGAGCAGTTCTTC. Complete variable domain (other parts from reference TRBV30 and TRBJ2-1): SQTIHQWPATLVQPVGSPLSLECTVEGTSNPNLYWYRQAAGRGLQLLFYSVGIGQISSEVPQNLSASRPQDRQFILSSKKLLLSDSGFYLCAWNPGLPNEQFFGPGTRLTVL.

This clonotype has a count of ten or more. The V and J genes are TRBV20-1 and TRBJ2-5, with TRBD1 matching 8 bases. Germline trimming cut 4 bases from V and 4 bases from J; bases unmatched to any gene: 8. Germline-derived CDR1 and CDR2 are DFQATT and SNEGSKA (reference sequence). This CDR3 spans 14 amino acids. CDR3 sequence (DNA): TGCAGTGCTACCCAGGGGGCTAGGGGAGAGACCCAGTACTTC. Encoded protein: CSATQGARGETQYF.

The chain carries TRBV6-5 and TRBJ2-3; a possible D gene is TRBD2 (6 bases). Germline values: CDR1 MNHEY, CDR2 SVGAGI. CDR3 length: 13 amino acids. The CDR3 here is CVPEGLNGDTQYF. DNA for the CDR3: TGTGTCCCGGAGGGCCTTAATGGAGATACGCAGTATTTT.

The CDR3 region is CATSIPYGEAFF. DNA of the CDR3: TGTGCCACCAGCATTCCCTACGGTGAAGCTTTCTTT. The rearrangement joins TRBV15 to TRBJ1-1; D unresolved. This CDR3 contains 12 residues. The germline CDR1 and CDR2 sequences are LNHNV and YYDKDF (reference sequence). The V and J ends lost 4 bases and 7 bases respectively, with 10 bases between them.

The chain recombines TRBV6-2 or TRBV6-3 with TRBJ1-1; no definite D call. The germline CDR1 and CDR2 sequences are MNHEY and SVGEGT. The CDR3 consists of 13 residues. Trimming removed 6 bases at V and 4 bases at J, with 12 bases between. CDR3: CASSPESSTEAFF. The CDR3 nucleotides are TGTGCCAGCAGCCCTGAGAGTTCCACTGAAGCTTTCTTT.

The table lists this clonotype with many counts. The rearrangement links TRBV11-3 to TRBJ2-5; no firm D call. The CDR3 has 14 amino acids. V lost 4 bases to trimming and J lost 4 bases, with 13 bases between them. Germline CDR1 and CDR2: SGHNT and YENEEA. The CDR3, as DNA: TGTGCCAGCAGCTCGCAGTTGACCCCAGAGACCCAGTACTTC. Encoded protein: CASSSQLTPETQYF.

This clonotype showed up just a few times. Possible read error: a much larger clone is one base away. The chain has TRBV4-1 and TRBJ2-7; D remains ambiguous. The CDR3 is 14 residues long. Germline-derived CDR1 and CDR2 are MGHRA and YSYEKL. The CDR3 protein is CASSQVYSNNERYF. In DNA, the CDR3 is TGCGCCAGCAGCCAAGTGTATTCCAACAATGAGCGGTACTTC.

This clonotype has ten or more counts. The V and J genes are TRBV7-2 and TRBJ2-1, with 9 bases identical to TRBD1. Germline loops: CDR1 SGHTA, CDR2 FQGNSA. Trimming cost V 5 bases and J 15 bases; bases outside gene matches: 11. The CDR3 length is 13 residues. The CDR3 nucleotides read TGTGCCAGCAGCATAAGGGACAGGGAAGAACGGTTCTTC. Amino acids: CASSIRDREERFF.

The V gene is TRBV28, the J gene TRBJ2-3; D tentatively reads TRBD1 or TRBD2 (7 bases each). V lost 1 base, J lost 8 bases, and 16 bases lay in between. Germline values: CDR1 MDHEN, CDR2 SYDVKM. The CDR3 has 15 residues. The CDR3 spells CASSLSGGEQSTQYF. The CDR3 nucleotides are TGTGCCAGCAGTTTATCAGGGGGGGAGCAAAGTACGCAGTATTTT.

This clonotype was seen at least ten times. This chain connects TRBV7-2 to TRBJ2-3; 8 nucleotides match TRBD2. CDR3 length: 16 amino acids. The ends lost 5 bases at V and 1 base at J; junction bases unmatched: 8. In germline, CDR1 is SGHTA, CDR2 FQGNSA. The chain's CDR3 is CASSLYTAGGTDTQYF. The CDR3 DNA follows: TGTGCCAGCAGCCTCTATACAGCGGGGGGCACAGATACGCAGTATTTT.

This clonotype was observed many times. In nucleotides, the CDR3 is TGTGCCAGCACCAAGACTGCTCTCTACAATGAGCAGTTCTTC. Its protein is CASTKTALYNEQFF. This chain uses TRBV12-3 or TRBV12-4 with TRBJ2-1; D not certain. Trimming took off 7 bases at V and 3 bases at J, with 13 bases between the two ends. The CDR3 loop spans 14 amino acids.